The entry below describes one T cell receptor (beta chain). This receptor's antigen is unknown. Per-base qualities were not stored, and no clone one base away is much larger. TCRbeta rearrangements were sequenced from genomic DNA using the immunoSEQ assay at survey resolution. In the paper's pipeline: In the TCR sequencing data, the lowest productive clonotype frequency that could be detected was 2.59 x 10-5. Only productive TCRbeta rearrangements, defined as complete and in-frame sequences, were included in the analyses. Simpson clonality, calculated in the immunoSEQ Analyzer version 3.0, was used as the measure of sample clonality. Based on frequency, clones were grouped as very rare, small, medium, large (1-20%) or hyperexpanded (>20%). OLGA 1.2.3 estimated generation probabilities, VDJtools produced V-gene circos plots, VDJdb was queried for specificities, and GLIPH identified CDR3 motifs. Here the immuneACCESS table is served through TCRdb, limited to in-frame sequences with V and J called. Missing clones are a known gap in these copies; in checked studies unresolved V genes cover under half, and the rest lacks a known reason. V, J and clone size were drawn from that table, and D and trimming were deduced from the DNA. The sample table shows roughly 30,000 clones, and about three quarters are seen once. The ten largest clonotypes hold about 2.3% of the sample.

Buffy coats from under 40 blood donors, supplied by the Finnish Red Cross blood service, were used as healthy controls. All TCR-sequenced material derived from peripheral blood: patient blood samples and healthy donor buffy coats. Ficoll-Hypaque gradient centrifugation was used to isolate peripheral blood mononuclear cells. CD4+ cells were magnetically purified from the buffy coats of healthy controls. Genomic DNA was extracted with the Gentra Puregene Cell and Tissue kit and quantified on a Qubit 2.0 fluorometer. These data are taken from a study of STAT5B mutations in CD4+ large granular lymphocyte leukemia (dated by TCRdb to 2022 to 2024). Looking at the study overall: Among healthy controls, the CDR3 'QG' motif was associated with a particular HLA allele. The TCRbeta repertoires of CD4+ T-cell large granular lymphocyte leukemia patients were compared with the TCRbeta repertoires of healthy blood donors. Flow cytometry on FACSCanto II or FACSVerse showed that the purified fractions were more than 95% pure among lymphocytes.

General conclusions and limits of the study: Data were not HLA-matched; higher clonality in CD4+ versus CD8+ T-LGLL could reflect the relatively small sample size. Main leukemic clonotypes were private to each patient, although approximately 25% appeared at low frequency in other patients' non-leukemic repertoires. TRBV06-family usage was enriched among the top patient clones (8/27) compared with healthy controls (2/35). Compared with healthy CD4+ repertoires, CD4-sorted patient repertoires appeared more clonal, and this difference remained even after the putative leukemic clones were removed.

The trim is 4 bases for V and 0 bases for J, with a gap of 4 bases between the germline ends. CDR1 and CDR2 (SGHVS, FNYEAQ) derive from the germline V gene. Counted from cysteine to phenylalanine, this CDR3 has 12 amino acids. Kept here is only the CDR3 DNA, which spans 36 bases and is read in frame from base 1. The sequence links TRBV7-6 to TRBJ2-7; the D gene identity is not certain. This receptor was taken from a human donor in good health. The specimen sequenced was CD4+ T cells from blood buffy coats. The DNA sequence is TGTGCCAGCAGCTCGGCCTCCTACGAGCAGTACTTC. It specifies CASSSASYEQYF.